Below, 4 T cell receptor beta chains from the same sample are listed, as sequenced in a study of T cell responses to AZD1222 COVID-19 vaccine. The table came from immunoSEQ multiplex PCR; TCRdb's copy has only in-frame clones and leaves some out. This table has 120,000 or so clones, about 88% appearing once. The sequencing here drew on peripheral blood, taken on day 0 of AZD1222 vaccination. The receptors shown here come from an adult in good health.

This chain joins TRBV5-1 and TRBJ1-2; D unclear. Trimming stripped 0 bases from V and 3 bases from J, with 6 bases between. The CDR3 runs to 13 residues. Germline V gene sequence: CDR1 SGHRS, CDR2 YFSETQ. Written as DNA, the CDR3 is TGCGCCAGCAGCTTGGGGGAGGACTATGGCTACACCTTC. Encoded protein: CASSLGEDYGYTF.

This rearrangement joins TRBV6-5 to TRBJ2-5, with TRBD1 identical over 8 bases. The CDR3 covers 14 residues. J gave up 4 bases and V 6 bases, and 7 bases lay outside the gene matches. CDR1 is MNHEY and CDR2 is SVGAGI in the germline V gene. The CDR3, as DNA: TGTGCCAGCAGCACCACCGGGACAGGAGAGACCCAGTACTTC. It is translated as CASSTTGTGETQYF.

This chain joins TRBV6-2 or TRBV6-3 and TRBJ2-3, with D perhaps matching TRBD2 (5 bases). This CDR3 comprises 13 residues. V lost 2 bases and J lost 4, with 7 bases in between. Germline assignment: CDR1 MNHEY and CDR2 SVGEGT. The CDR3 DNA reads TGTGCCAGCAGTTACGGTAGCGCAGATACGCAGTATTTT. Translating gives CASSYGSADTQYF.

DNA for the CDR3: TGCGCCAGCAGCTTAAGCGGGGACAGCACAGATACGCAGTATTTT. Its translation: CASSLSGDSTDTQYF. The chain combines TRBV5-1 with TRBJ2-3; 7 positions agree with TRBD2. Germline lookup yields CDR1 SGHRS and CDR2 YFSETQ. V lost 2 bases, J lost 0 bases, and 3 bases stayed unmatched. The CDR3 runs to 15 residues.